One sample yielded the 18 T cell receptor beta chains listed below, sequenced in a study of memory CD4+ T cells and cytomegalovirus serostatus. Single viable CD3+CD4+CD8-CD45RO+ cells were sorted as the memory CD4+ T cells. Clones were sequenced by immunoSEQ multiplex PCR, and TCRdb holds only the in-frame ones, with some missing. This table has under 50,000 clones, roughly four fifths appearing once. Sequencing was done on a sample of memory CD4+ T cells from blood. Receptors originate from an adult in good health and CMV-seropositive.

The chain uses TRBV7-8 and TRBJ2-5; 9 nucleotides align to TRBD2. CDR1 and CDR2 from the germline V gene are SGHVS and FQNEAQ. This CDR3 comprises 15 residues. V gave up 0 bases and J gave up 4 bases; unmatched junction bases: 3. CDR3 DNA: TGTGCCAGCAGCTTAGCCGGACTAGCGATAGAGACCCAGTACTTC. This translates into CASSLAGLAIETQYF. Combining the CDR3 with reference TRBV7-8 and TRBJ2-5 gives the whole variable domain GAGVSQSPRYKVAKRGQDVALRCDPISGHVSLFWYQQALGQGPEFLTYFQNEAQLDKSGLPSDRFFAERPEGSVSTLKIQRTQQEDSAVYLCASSLAGLAIETQYFGPGTRLLVL.

The chain uses TRBV11-2 and TRBJ2-5; possibly TRBD1 for D (5 bases). The CDR3 is 14 residues long. From germline, CDR1 is SGHAT and CDR2 FQNNGV. Trimming left V 4 bases short and J 4 bases short, with 13 bases between. The CDR3 sequence is CASSSMTASETQYF. CDR3 bases: TGTGCCAGCAGCTCTATGACAGCCTCAGAGACCCAGTACTTC.

This chain links TRBV6-5 with TRBJ1-5, with D tentatively TRBD1 (5 bases). The length of the CDR3 is 13 residues. Trimming removed 6 bases from V and 4 bases from J, with 10 bases in between. Germline loops: CDR1 MNHEY, CDR2 SVGAGI. The CDR3 is CASRKTANQPQHF. The DNA of the CDR3 is TGTGCCAGCAGGAAGACAGCAAATCAGCCCCAGCATTTT.

The chain recombines TRBV2 with TRBJ2-7; tentative D call: TRBD1 (7 bases). V was cut by 6 bases and J by 4 bases, with 19 bases left in between. Germline CDR1 is SNHLY and CDR2 is FYNNEI. The CDR3 is made up of 15 amino acids. CDR3 residues: CASSTQGGTGYEQYF. CDR3 bases: TGTGCCAGCAGCACGCAGGGGGGAACAGGGTACGAGCAGTACTTC.

This chain links TRBV6-5 with TRBJ2-7, with 11 bases identical to TRBD1. Germline V CDR1 and CDR2: MNHEY, SVGAGI. The J segment lost 5 bases and the V segment lost 6 bases, leaving 3 bases of the junction unmatched. The CDR3 totals 13 residues. The CDR3 loop reads CASRGQGAHEQYF. For the CDR3, the DNA is TGTGCCAGCAGAGGACAGGGGGCCCACGAGCAGTACTTC.

The rearrangement joins TRBV7-2 to TRBJ1-4; D may be TRBD1 (5 bases). V was clipped by 6 bases and J by 8 bases, with 16 bases between them. Germline-derived CDR1 and CDR2 are SGHTA and FQGNSA. This CDR3 contains 14 residues. CDR3 loop: CASRSGTRDEKLFF. In DNA form, the CDR3 reads TGTGCCAGCAGGTCAGGGACTCGTGACGAAAAACTGTTTTTT.

The chain links TRBV11-2 to TRBJ1-1; 7 nucleotides match TRBD1. V was clipped by 3 bases and J by 3 bases; unmatched bases: 7. CDR3 size: 15 residues. Germline CDR1 is SGHAT and CDR2 is FQNNGV. CDR3 residues: CASSFAGGRDTEAFF. In nucleotides, the CDR3 is TGTGCCAGCAGCTTCGCAGGGGGTCGGGACACTGAAGCTTTCTTT.

The rearrangement uses TRBV6-1 and TRBJ2-5; D is possibly TRBD2 (5 bases). Germline CDR1 reads MNHNS; CDR2 reads SASEGT. The CDR3 has 13 amino acids. Trimming left V 6 bases short and J 5 bases short, with 13 bases between. The CDR3 nucleotides are TGTGCCAGCAGCTTAAACAGAGGGGAGACCCAGTACTTC. Its translation: CASSLNRGETQYF.

The chain uses TRBV18 and TRBJ1-2; no clear D gene. The germline CDR1 and CDR2 sequences are KGHSH and LQKENI. The CDR3 runs to 14 residues. V dropped 0 bases and J dropped 8 bases, with 13 bases sitting between them. The CDR3 is CASSPPAQTGGYTF. CDR3 DNA sequence: TGTGCCAGCTCACCACCGGCCCAGACTGGCGGCTACACCTTC.

This clone appeared a single time. The rearrangement links TRBV19 to TRBJ2-7; 8 nucleotides match TRBD1. V shed 5 bases, J shed 7 bases, and the junction held 10 bases outside the gene matches. The CDR3 is made up of 14 amino acids. From germline, CDR1 is LNHDA and CDR2 SQIVND (reference sequence). The CDR3 protein is CASSATYRDREQYF. CDR3 DNA: TGTGCCAGTAGTGCAACCTACAGGGACAGGGAGCAGTACTTC.

V usage is TRBV6-5 and J usage is TRBJ1-3, with D possibly TRBD1 on 5 matching bases. Germline V gene lookup returns CDR1 MNHEY and CDR2 SVGAGI. The CDR3 is 14 residues long. Trimming shortened V by 8 bases and J by 3 bases, and 14 bases separated the two germline ends. The CDR3 DNA is TGTGCCAGCGGGGGAGGAGGAGATGGAAACACCATATATTTT. Amino acid sequence: CASGGGGDGNTIYF.

This rearrangement joins TRBV5-4 to TRBJ1-1; TRBD1 aligns across 8 bases. Germline values: CDR1 SGHNT, CDR2 YYREEE (reference sequence). This CDR3 spans 14 amino acids. The ends lost 0 bases at V and 4 bases at J; junction bases unmatched: 2. The DNA of the CDR3 is TGTGCCAGCAGCTTGGACAGGGGGGGCACTGAAGCTTTCTTT. It translates to CASSLDRGGTEAFF.

The chain carries TRBV28 and TRBJ2-5; D is perhaps TRBD1 (5 bases). Germline CDR1 is MDHEN and CDR2 is SYDVKM. This CDR3 spans 14 amino acids. With 6 bases removed from V and 9 bases from J, the gap between germline ends came to 20 bases. The CDR3 region is CASRFAGPRMAQYF. CDR3 DNA sequence: TGTGCCAGCAGATTCGCAGGGCCTCGAATGGCCCAGTACTTC.

J is TRBJ2-5 and V is TRBV7-6; D gene uncertain. V lost 3 bases and J 4 bases, leaving 9 bases between the germline ends. Germline assignment: CDR1 SGHVS and CDR2 FNYEAQ. This CDR3 region has 13 residues. CDR3 sequence reads: CASSFGGRETQYF. The DNA of the CDR3 is TGTGCCAGCAGCTTTGGTGGCCGAGAGACCCAGTACTTC.

The rearrangement links TRBV20-1 to TRBJ2-7; 8 bases line up with TRBD1. The germline CDR1 and CDR2 sequences are DFQATT and SNEGSKA (reference sequence). This CDR3 spans 11 amino acids. V shed 8 bases and J 7 bases; nucleotides not matched to a gene: 7. The CDR3 spells CSTTGEGEQYF. CDR3 DNA: TGCAGTACGACAGGGGAAGGAGAGCAGTACTTC.

V and J are TRBV29-1 and TRBJ2-5; either TRBD1 or TRBD2 may fit D (6 bases each). V lost 4 bases and J lost 5, with 14 bases in between. The CDR3 spans 13 residues. Per germline, CDR1 SQVTM and CDR2 ANQGSEA. The CDR3 DNA reads as TGCAGCGTTGGTGAGGGAGGACAGGAGACCCAGTACTTC. Protein: CSVGEGGQETQYF. The entire variable domain, with the rest obtained from reference TRBV29-1 and TRBJ2-5, is as follows: SAVISQKPSRDICQRGTSLTIQCQVDSQVTMMFWYRQQPGQSLTLIATANQGSEATYESGFVIDKFPISRPNLTFSTLTVSNMSPEDSSIYLCSVGEGGQETQYFGPGTRLLVL.

This sequence joins TRBV10-3 and TRBJ2-7; 8 bases map to TRBD1. In germline, CDR1 is ENHRY, CDR2 SYGVKD. The CDR3 runs to 14 residues. After removal of 7 bases from V and 1 base from J, the junction contained 6 bases not matched to a gene. The CDR3 protein is CAIKPGTGSYEQYF. CDR3 DNA sequence: TGTGCCATCAAGCCTGGGACAGGATCCTACGAGCAGTACTTC.

This clone was observed a few times. The rearrangement uses TRBV7-8 and TRBJ2-7; D is perhaps TRBD1 (6 bases). The CDR3 is 16 residues long. V lost 0 bases to trimming and J lost 2 bases, with 14 bases between them. Germline assignment: CDR1 SGHVS and CDR2 FQNEAQ. The CDR3 is CASSLAQPAGAYEQYF. Here the CDR3 DNA reads TGTGCCAGCAGCTTAGCGCAGCCGGCAGGGGCCTACGAGCAGTACTTC.